Listed below are T cell receptor beta chains from one sample, sequenced in a study of identical twins. TCRdb itself ran the 5' RACE reads through MiXCR, one entry per CDR3 protein. The data show hundreds of thousands of distinct CDR3 sequences, around 6.8% seen once. These records were also assigned to another study, of yellow fever vaccine responses in identical twins.

Input material: memory (CD45RO+) T cells sorted from blood. The receptors come from a woman in her late teens or twenties in good health. Both conserved end residues are trimmed from each CDR3. The order of the fields is V gene, CDR3 length, J gene, CDR3 protein.

V: TRBV11-3
length: 12
J: TRBJ2-1
CDR3: ASSTGHFGNEQF

V: TRBV7-2
length: 13
J: TRBJ1-1
CDR3: ASSLVRQGYTEAF

V: TRBV25-1
length: 15
J: TRBJ2-2
CDR3: ASSEGRGQYNTGELF

V: TRBV5-4
length: 11
J: TRBJ2-2
CDR3: SSVGANTGELF

V: TRBV27
length: 10
J: TRBJ2-3
CDR3: ASSRLMDTQY

V: TRBV20-1
length: 17
J: TRBJ2-1
CDR3: SAHGLGSSSAGGLNEQF

V: TRBV20-1
length: 11
J: TRBJ1-3
CDR3: SAQLSSGNTIY

V: TRBV3-1
length: 13
J: TRBJ1-2
CDR3: ASSPWDRVNYGYT

V: TRBV28
length: 11
J: TRBJ1-2
CDR3: ASSPPHQAGYT

V: TRBV5-5
length: 13
J: TRBJ2-1
CDR3: ASSLTQGPYNEQF

V: TRBV6-1
length: 14
J: TRBJ2-1
CDR3: ASSKSGRAIWNEQF

V: TRBV7-2
length: 10
J: TRBJ2-5
CDR3: ASSLDRGTQY

V: TRBV15
length: 15
J: TRBJ1-4
CDR3: ATSRDIEGQGPEKLF

V: TRBV5-1
length: 12
J: TRBJ2-7
CDR3: ASSLDLATYEQY

V: TRBV7-2
length: 13
J: TRBJ2-7
CDR3: ASSSWTSDSYEQY

V: TRBV27
length: 11
J: TRBJ2-7
CDR3: ASSQQGLNEQY

V: TRBV6-4
length: 13
J: TRBJ2-2
CDR3: ASSVTGTNTGELF

V: TRBV6-2/TRBV6-3
length: 13
J: TRBJ2-5
CDR3: ATELAGGDQMTQY

V: TRBV25-1
length: 15
J: TRBJ1-1
CDR3: ASSDLPSEGSNTEAF

V: TRBV28
length: 11
J: TRBJ2-7
CDR3: ASSAPLRAEQY

V: TRBV27
length: 11
J: TRBJ2-7
CDR3: ATQPGDSYEQY

V: TRBV6-2/TRBV6-3
length: 12
J: TRBJ2-2
CDR3: ASSPGTDTGELF

V: TRBV4-2
length: 14
J: TRBJ2-1
CDR3: ASSQESGGAYNEQF

V: TRBV15
length: 14
J: TRBJ1-4
CDR3: ATSRERSFGNEKLF

V: TRBV5-1
length: 12
J: TRBJ2-1
CDR3: ASKLSGTYNEQF

V: TRBV6-2/TRBV6-3
length: 11
J: TRBJ2-3
CDR3: ASSYNRADTQY

V: TRBV12-3/TRBV12-4
length: 13
J: TRBJ1-5
CDR3: ASRGRGRNDQPQH

V: TRBV27
length: 17
J: TRBJ2-3
CDR3: ASTRWGSGRKPSTDTQY

V: TRBV18
length: 13
J: TRBJ1-5
CDR3: ASSTDRGLDQPQH

V: TRBV7-2
length: 13
J: TRBJ2-5
CDR3: ASSPGQGAPETQY

V: TRBV3-1
length: 12
J: TRBJ2-1
CDR3: ASSQVDELNEQF

V: TRBV3-1
length: 10
J: TRBJ2-5
CDR3: ASSPLPETQY

V: TRBV4-1
length: 15
J: TRBJ2-2
CDR3: ASSHTSGRANTGELF

V: TRBV3-1
length: 11
J: TRBJ1-1
CDR3: ASSHSSGTEAF

V: TRBV12-3/TRBV12-4
length: 11
J: TRBJ1-1
CDR3: ASSISMNTEAF

V: TRBV3-1
length: 13
J: TRBJ1-2
CDR3: ASTPTGGANYGYT

V: TRBV20-1
length: 12
J: TRBJ2-2
CDR3: SARGDRATGELF

V: TRBV25-1
length: 13
J: TRBJ2-6
CDR3: ASSVSRSGANVLT

V: TRBV5-8
length: 12
J: TRBJ1-5
CDR3: ASSLFADNQPQH

V: TRBV6-1
length: 13
J: TRBJ2-2
CDR3: ATRGWGTNTGELF